A selection of T cell receptor beta chains follows, all from one sample in a study of blood T cell repertoires in COVID-19. Method: immunoSEQ multiplex PCR; TCRdb's copy keeps in-frame clones and lacks some. The sample contains some 100,000 clones, over 70% of which appear only once. The sequenced sample consisted of peripheral blood. Receptor source: a man aged 60 to 75 with acute or convalescent COVID-19. Each CDR3 is given with its conserved first and last residue. Each record gives: clone size, V gene, CDR3 length, J gene, CDR3 protein. Size tells how often a clone was seen (once, few, many) or the class of an expanded clone, and some rows leave it out.

NA	TRBV18	13	TRBJ2-3	CASSPQGADTQYF
NA	TRBV18	12	TRBJ1-2	CASSPYRDGYTF
NA	TRBV6-5	15	TRBJ2-2	CASSPQGRNTGELFF
many	TRBV3-1/TRBV3-2	13	TRBJ1-2	CASSPQGSYGYTF
few	TRBV12-3/TRBV12-4	12	TRBJ2-3	CASSLNTDTQYF
NA	TRBV7-9	16	TRBJ2-5	CASSLRQGSYQETQYF
NA	TRBV9	18	TRBJ2-3	CASSVASGGGGRTDTQYF
NA	TRBV6-2/TRBV6-3	17	TRBJ2-7	CASSWDRQGTSSYEQYF
NA	TRBV28	15	TRBJ1-6	CASSYTGFIGSPLHF
NA	TRBV7-2	13	TRBJ1-1	CASSLRQATEAFF
NA	TRBV7-3	16	TRBJ2-1	CASSPNSAIAYNEQFF
NA	TRBV7-2	15	TRBJ1-1	CASSYQGGDWEEAFF
NA	TRBV19	12	TRBJ2-2	CARLVRVGELFF
NA	TRBV7-2	13	TRBJ1-1	CASSLSKDYEAFF
few	TRBV10-2	14	TRBJ1-1	CASSGQSWNTEAFF
NA	TRBV25-1	13	TRBJ2-7	CASSEYKRSEQYF
once	TRBV5-4	14	TRBJ2-4	CASSFVGVQNIQYF